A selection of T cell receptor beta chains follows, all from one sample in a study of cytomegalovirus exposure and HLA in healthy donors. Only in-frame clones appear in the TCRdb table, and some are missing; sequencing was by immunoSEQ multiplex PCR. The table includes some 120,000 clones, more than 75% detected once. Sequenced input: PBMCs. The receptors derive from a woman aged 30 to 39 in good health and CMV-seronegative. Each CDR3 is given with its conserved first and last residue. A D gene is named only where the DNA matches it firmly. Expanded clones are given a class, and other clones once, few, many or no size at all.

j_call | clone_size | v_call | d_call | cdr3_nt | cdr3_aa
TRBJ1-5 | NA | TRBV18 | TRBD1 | TGTGCCAGCTCACCTAGAACGACAGGGGGCTCGGGTCAGCCCCAGCATTTT | CASSPRTTGGSGQPQHF
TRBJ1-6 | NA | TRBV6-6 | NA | TGTGCCAGCAGTTACAGGGACTGGAGTTATAATTCACCCCTCCACTTT | CASSYRDWSYNSPLHF
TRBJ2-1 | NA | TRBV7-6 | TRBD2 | TGTGCCAGCAGCTTACGACTAGCCCACTCCTACAATGAGCAGTTCTTC | CASSLRLAHSYNEQFF
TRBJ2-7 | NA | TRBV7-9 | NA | TGTGCCAGCAGCCCAGCCTACGAGCAGTACTTC | CASSPAYEQYF
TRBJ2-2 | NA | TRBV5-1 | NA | TGCGCCAGCAGCCGTACGACAGGCCCCAGCACCGGGGAGCTGTTTTTT | CASSRTTGPSTGELFF
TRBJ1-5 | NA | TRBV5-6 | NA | TGTGCCAGCAGCACTACGGCGGGGCATCAGCCCCAGCATTTT | CASSTTAGHQPQHF
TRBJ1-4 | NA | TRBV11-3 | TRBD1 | TGTGCCAGCAGCGACGACAGGGGAGGTGAAAAACTGTTTTTT | CASSDDRGGEKLFF
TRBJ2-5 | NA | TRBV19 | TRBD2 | TGTGCCAGTAATAGTGGGAGGGTTGGAGAGACCCAGTACTTC | CASNSGRVGETQYF
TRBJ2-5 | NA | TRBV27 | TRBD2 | TGTGCCAGCAGTCCCCGGAGGGCTAGCGGGGGTCTTCGGGAGACCCAGTACTTC | CASSPRRASGGLRETQYF
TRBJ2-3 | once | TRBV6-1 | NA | TGTGCCAGCGCTTGGAGGACAGATACGCAGTATTTT | CASAWRTDTQYF
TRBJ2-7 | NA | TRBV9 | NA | TGTGCCAGCACCCCTGGCGGGTCCGCCTACGAGCAGTACTTC | CASTPGGSAYEQYF
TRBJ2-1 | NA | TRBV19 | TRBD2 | TGTGCCAGTGAGGGAGGGAGGTCTCCTGGCAATGAGCAGTTCTTC | CASEGGRSPGNEQFF
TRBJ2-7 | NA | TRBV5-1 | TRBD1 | TGCGCCAGCAGCCCGTCCGGGACAGGGGTTTACGAGCAGTACTTC | CASSPSGTGVYEQYF
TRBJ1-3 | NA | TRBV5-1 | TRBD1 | TGCGCCAGCAGCGTGGACAGGGCGGCTGGAAACACCATATATTTT | CASSVDRAAGNTIYF
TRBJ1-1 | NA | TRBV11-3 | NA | TGTGCCAGCAGCTTAGACGGACAGATGAACACTGAAGCTTTCTTT | CASSLDGQMNTEAFF
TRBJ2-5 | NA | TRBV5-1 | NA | TGCGCCAGCAGAGAGGGGACTTCCCAAGAGACCCAGTACTTC | CASREGTSQETQYF
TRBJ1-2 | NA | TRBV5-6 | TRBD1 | TGTGCCAGCAGCGGGGGACAGGGGTGGCCTGACTATGGCTACACCTTC | CASSGGQGWPDYGYTF
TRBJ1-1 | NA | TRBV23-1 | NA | TGCGCCAGCAGGCCTGTGGGCGACACTGAAGCTTTCTTT | CASRPVGDTEAFF
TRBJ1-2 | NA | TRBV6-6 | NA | TGTGCCAGCAGTTACCCGGGGGTAGGGGGCTACACCTTC | CASSYPGVGGYTF
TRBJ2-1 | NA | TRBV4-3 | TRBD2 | TGCGCCAGCAGCCTAAGCGGGGATGGGTCCTACAATGAGCAGTTCTTC | CASSLSGDGSYNEQFF
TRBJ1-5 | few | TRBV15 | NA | TGTGCCGTTAGGCAGGGCAATCAGCCCCAGCATTTT | CAVRQGNQPQHF
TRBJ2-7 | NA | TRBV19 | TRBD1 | TGTGCCAGTAGTAGCCGCCGGACAGGGCTACACGAGCAGTACTTC | CASSSRRTGLHEQYF
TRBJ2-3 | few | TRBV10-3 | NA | TGTGCCATCAGTGAGTCTGTAAGTCCATCAGCAGATACGCAGTATTTT | CAISESVSPSADTQYF
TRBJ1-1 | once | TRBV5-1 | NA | TGCGCCAGCAGCCCCGGGGGGAGCACTGAAGCTTTCTTT | CASSPGGSTEAFF
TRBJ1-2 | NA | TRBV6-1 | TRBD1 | TGTGCCAGCAGGCCCCGGGACAGGGGGCCATATGGCTACACCTTC | CASRPRDRGPYGYTF
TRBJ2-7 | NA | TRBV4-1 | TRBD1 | TGCGCCAGCAGCCAAGACCTGGGACAGGGTGGCTACGAGCAGTACTTC | CASSQDLGQGGYEQYF
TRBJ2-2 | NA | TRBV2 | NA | TGTGCCAGCACCCGCGATCCCGGGGAGCTGTTTTTT | CASTRDPGELFF
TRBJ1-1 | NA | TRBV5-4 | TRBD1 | TGTGCCAGCAGCTCGGACAGGGGGAACACTGAAGCTTTCTTT | CASSSDRGNTEAFF
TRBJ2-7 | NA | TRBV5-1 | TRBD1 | TGCGCCAGCAGCTTGGAATGGACAGGGCCCTACGAGCAGTACTTC | CASSLEWTGPYEQYF
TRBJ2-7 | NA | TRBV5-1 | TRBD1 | TGCGCCAGCAGCATTACAGGGGTGGGCTACGAGCAGTACTTC | CASSITGVGYEQYF
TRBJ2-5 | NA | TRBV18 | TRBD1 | TGTGCCAGCTCACCGGGACAGCAAGAGACCCAGTACTTC | CASSPGQQETQYF
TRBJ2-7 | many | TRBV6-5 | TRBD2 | TGTGCCAGCAGTTACTCGTTGGGACTAGCGGGGGGAATACAGTACTTC | CASSYSLGLAGGIQYF
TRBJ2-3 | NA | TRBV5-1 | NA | TGCGCCAGCAGCTACACCAGGGGGGTCACAGATACGCAGTATTTT | CASSYTRGVTDTQYF
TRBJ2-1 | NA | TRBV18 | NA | TGTGCCAGCTCAGAGGACCCTCGCGGGTACAATGAGCAGTTCTTC | CASSEDPRGYNEQFF
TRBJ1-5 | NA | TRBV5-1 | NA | TGCGCCAGCAGCTTGGATGGGGCTAGGAATCAGCCCCAGCATTTT | CASSLDGARNQPQHF
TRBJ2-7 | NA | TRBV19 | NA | TGTGCCAGTGTTCCAAAGGCGGGCGGCGAGCAGTACTTC | CASVPKAGGEQYF
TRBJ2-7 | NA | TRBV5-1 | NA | TGCGCCAGCAGCCCAGGGCGATCCTACGAGCAGTACTTC | CASSPGRSYEQYF
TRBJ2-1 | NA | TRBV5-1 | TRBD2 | TGCGCCAGCAGCTTGGGCGGGACTAGCCCGTACAATGAGCAGTTCTTC | CASSLGGTSPYNEQFF
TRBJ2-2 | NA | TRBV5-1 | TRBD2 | TGCGCCAGCAGCTTCACGGGGACTAGCAAGAACACCGGGGAGCTGTTTTTT | CASSFTGTSKNTGELFF
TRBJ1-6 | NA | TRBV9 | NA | TGTGCCAGCAGGAACAGTAATAATTCACCCCTCCACTTT | CASRNSNNSPLHF
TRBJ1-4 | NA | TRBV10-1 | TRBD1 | TGCGCCAGCAGTGAGGACAGGGGGCAAAAACTGTTTTTT | CASSEDRGQKLFF
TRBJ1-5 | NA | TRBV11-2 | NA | TGTGCCAGCAGCTTCGAGAGTCAGCCCCAGCATTTT | CASSFESQPQHF
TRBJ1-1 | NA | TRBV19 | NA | TGTGCCACCGACCAGCCTCCTCGGGTTGAAGCTTTCTTT | CATDQPPRVEAFF
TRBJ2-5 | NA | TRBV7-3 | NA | TGTGCCAGCAGCCTCCGCTCTTCATCAGGGGAGACCCAGTACTTC | CASSLRSSSGETQYF
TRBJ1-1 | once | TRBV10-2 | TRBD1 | TGCGCCAGCACCGAGACAGGGGGCTCTGAAGCTTTCTTT | CASTETGGSEAFF
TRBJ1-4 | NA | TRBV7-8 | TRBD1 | TGTGCCAGCAGTCCGAAACAGACAGGGGCAGGGGAAAAACTGTTTTTT | CASSPKQTGAGEKLFF
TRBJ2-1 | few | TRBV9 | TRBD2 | TGTGCCAGCAGCGTAGTTCTAGCGGGGGGTCTCGATGAGCAGTTCTTC | CASSVVLAGGLDEQFF